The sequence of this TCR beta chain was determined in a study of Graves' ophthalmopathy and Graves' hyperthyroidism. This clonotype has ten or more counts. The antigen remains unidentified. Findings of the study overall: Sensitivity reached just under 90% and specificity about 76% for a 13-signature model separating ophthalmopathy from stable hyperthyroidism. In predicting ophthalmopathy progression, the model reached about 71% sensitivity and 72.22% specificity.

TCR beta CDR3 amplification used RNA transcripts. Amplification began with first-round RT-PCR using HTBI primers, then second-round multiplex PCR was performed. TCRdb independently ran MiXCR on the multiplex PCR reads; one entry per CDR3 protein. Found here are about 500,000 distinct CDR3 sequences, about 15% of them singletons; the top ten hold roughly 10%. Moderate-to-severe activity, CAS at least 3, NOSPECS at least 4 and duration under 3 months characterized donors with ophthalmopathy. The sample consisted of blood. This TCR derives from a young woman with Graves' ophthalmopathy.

CDR3 residues: CASSSGGGAKYEQYF. Written as DNA, the CDR3 is TGTGCCAGCAGTTCGGGCGGGGGGGCGAAATACGAGCAGTACTTC. This rearrangement joins TRBV28 to TRBJ2-7; 9 bases are a match to TRBD2. The ends lost 4 bases at V and 4 bases at J; junction bases unmatched: 8. Germline assignment: CDR1 MDHEN and CDR2 SYDVKM. The CDR3 totals 15 residues.